This T cell receptor (beta chain) was obtained from a study of blood T cells in healthy people across ages. Broader study findings: Strong correlation existed between TCR beta diversity and naive T cell percentage. Diversity was higher, and naive CD4+ cells more numerous, in long-lived donors than in aged donors.

In its sample, this clonotype was seen a few times. The antigen remains unidentified. Alongside a J-beta primer mix, a sample-barcoded 5' primer served in a second PCR lasting about 7 to 12 cycles. TCRdb re-called the 5' RACE reads with MiXCR, one entry per CDR3 protein. Of fewer than 800,000 distinct CDR3 sequences in the sample, around a fifth were seen once. Donors were systemically healthy Caucasian individuals from Russia aged roughly 6 to 100 years. Each sample provided at least 5.5 micrograms of extracted total RNA. This clonotype originated in a man aged 70 or older in good health. Sequencing was carried out using blood.

The CDR3 DNA sequence: TGTGCCAGCAGCTCAAGAGAGGGGGCCTTAGAGACCCAGTACTTC. This gives the protein CASSSREGALETQYF. This chain joins TRBV9 and TRBJ2-5, with TRBD1 matching 7 bases. V shed 4 bases and J 4 bases; nucleotides not matched to a gene: 10. Per germline, CDR1 SGDLS and CDR2 YYNGEE. The CDR3 covers 15 residues.